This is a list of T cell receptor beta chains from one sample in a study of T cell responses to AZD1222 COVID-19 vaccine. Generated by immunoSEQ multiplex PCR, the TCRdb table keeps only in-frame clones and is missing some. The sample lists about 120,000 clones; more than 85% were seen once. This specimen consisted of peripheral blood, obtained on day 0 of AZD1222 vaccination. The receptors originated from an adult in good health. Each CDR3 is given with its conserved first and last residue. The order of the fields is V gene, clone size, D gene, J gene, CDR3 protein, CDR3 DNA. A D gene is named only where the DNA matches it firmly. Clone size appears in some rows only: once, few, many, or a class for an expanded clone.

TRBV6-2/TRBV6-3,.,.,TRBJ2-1,CASSLSGARRLDYEQFF,TGTGCCAGCAGTTTGTCGGGGGCGAGGAGATTGGACTATGAGCAGTTCTTC
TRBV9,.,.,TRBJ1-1,CASSVEGQNTEAFF,TGTGCCAGCAGCGTAGAGGGTCAGAACACTGAAGCTTTCTTT
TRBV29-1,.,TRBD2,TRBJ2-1,CSVVGGDEQFF,TGCAGCGTTGTTGGGGGGGATGAGCAGTTCTTC
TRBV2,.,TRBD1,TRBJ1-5,CASSPLDREGGNQPQHF,TGTGCCAGCAGTCCACTGGACAGGGAGGGGGGCAATCAGCCCCAGCATTTT
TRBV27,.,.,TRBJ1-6,CASCTVSGSPLHF,TGTGCCAGCTGCACAGTGTCAGGTTCACCCCTCCACTTT
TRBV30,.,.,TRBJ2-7,CAWSRGELNEQYF,TGTGCCTGGAGTAGGGGGGAGTTGAACGAGCAGTACTTC
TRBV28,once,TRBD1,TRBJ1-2,CASIQGQGGGKGYTF,TGTGCCAGCATCCAGGGACAGGGCGGTGGGAAAGGCTACACCTTC
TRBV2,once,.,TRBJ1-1,CASRLTVTEAFF,TGTGCCAGCAGGCTGACAGTCACTGAAGCTTTCTTT
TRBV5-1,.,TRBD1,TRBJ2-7,CASGEGTGNLYEQYF,TGCGCCAGCGGCGAAGGGACAGGGAACCTCTACGAGCAGTACTTC
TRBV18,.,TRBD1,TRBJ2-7,CASSQGTGAGEQYF,TGTGCCAGCTCACAGGGGACAGGGGCTGGCGAGCAGTACTTC
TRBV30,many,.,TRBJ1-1,CAWSSRGGPTEAFF,TGTGCCTGGAGTTCCCGTGGAGGGCCCACTGAAGCTTTCTTT
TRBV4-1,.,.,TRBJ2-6,CASSQEGTGANVLTF,TGCGCCAGCAGCCAAGAAGGGACTGGGGCCAACGTCCTGACTTTC
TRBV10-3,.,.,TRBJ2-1,CAISAPGLLSDNEQFF,TGTGCCATCAGTGCCCCCGGACTCCTTTCAGATAATGAGCAGTTCTTC
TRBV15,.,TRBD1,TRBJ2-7,CATSKDRGLLNEQYF,TGTGCCACCAGCAAGGACAGGGGGCTTCTGAACGAGCAGTACTTC
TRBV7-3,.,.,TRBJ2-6,CASSLSGPGANVLTF,TGTGCCAGCAGCTTATCAGGGCCAGGGGCCAACGTCCTGACTTTC
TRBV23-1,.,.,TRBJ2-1,CASSHRPGSSYNEQFF,TGCGCCAGCAGTCACCGCCCGGGGAGCTCCTACAATGAGCAGTTCTTC
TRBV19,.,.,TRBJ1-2,CASRLKGGSYGYTF,TGTGCCAGTAGACTGAAGGGGGGAAGCTATGGCTACACCTTC
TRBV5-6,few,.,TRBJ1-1,CASSHPPGVRTEAFF,TGTGCCAGCAGCCACCCACCGGGGGTGAGGACTGAAGCTTTCTTT
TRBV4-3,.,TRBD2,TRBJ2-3,CASSQDRGGSADTQYF,TGCGCCAGCAGCCAAGACCGGGGGGGCAGCGCAGATACGCAGTATTTT
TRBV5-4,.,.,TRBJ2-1,CASSRQGSYNEQFF,TGTGCCAGCAGCAGGCAGGGCTCCTACAATGAGCAGTTCTTC
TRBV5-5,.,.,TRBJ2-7,CASSLVGTARLEYF,TGTGCCAGCAGCTTGGTCGGGACGGCGAGACTGGAGTACTTC
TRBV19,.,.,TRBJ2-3,CASRSGSTGDTQYF,TGTGCCAGTAGATCAGGGTCGACGGGGGATACGCAGTATTTT
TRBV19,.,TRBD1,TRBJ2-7,CASMPQGASYEQYF,TGTGCCAGTATGCCCCAGGGGGCCTCCTACGAGCAGTACTTC
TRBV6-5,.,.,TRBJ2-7,CASSSPGRITYEQYF,TGTGCCAGCAGTTCTCCGGGACGGATTACCTACGAGCAGTACTTC
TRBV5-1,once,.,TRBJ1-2,CASSIGWDGYTF,TGCGCCAGCAGCATAGGGTGGGATGGCTACACCTTC
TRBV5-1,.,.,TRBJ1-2,CASSRGSQNYGYTF,TGCGCCAGCAGCCGCGGTAGTCAGAACTATGGCTACACCTTC
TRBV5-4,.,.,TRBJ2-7,CASSLFTEQYF,TGTGCCAGCAGCTTGTTCACCGAGCAGTACTTC
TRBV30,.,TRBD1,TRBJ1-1,CAWTQPGQGFANTEAFF,TGTGCCTGGACCCAACCGGGACAGGGGTTTGCGAACACTGAAGCTTTCTTT
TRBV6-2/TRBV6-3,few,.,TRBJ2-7,CASSYEGLLGYEQYF,TGTGCCAGCAGTTACGAAGGCCTATTGGGCTACGAGCAGTACTTC
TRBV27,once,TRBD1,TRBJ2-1,CASSSYRGKDEQFF,TGTGCCAGCAGTTCCTACAGGGGTAAGGATGAGCAGTTCTTC
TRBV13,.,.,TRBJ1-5,CASSLQSNQPQHF,TGTGCCAGCAGCTTACAAAGCAATCAGCCCCAGCATTTT
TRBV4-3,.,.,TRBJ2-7,CASSQETGTPSYEQYF,TGCGCCAGCAGCCAAGAGACCGGGACACCCTCCTACGAGCAGTACTTC
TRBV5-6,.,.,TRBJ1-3,CASSLVIGGRAGATIYF,TGTGCCAGCAGCTTGGTTATCGGGGGCAGGGCTGGAGCGACCATATATTTT
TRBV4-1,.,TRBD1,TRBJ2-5,CASSHPGQGETQYF,TGCGCCAGCAGCCACCCCGGACAGGGGGAGACCCAGTACTTC
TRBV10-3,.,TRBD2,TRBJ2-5,CAISESTGGQETQYF,TGTGCCATCAGTGAGTCGACCGGGGGGCAAGAGACCCAGTACTTC
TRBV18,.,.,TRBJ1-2,CASSFGTADYGYTF,TGTGCCAGCTCATTTGGGACGGCGGACTATGGCTACACCTTC